A single T cell receptor beta chain is shown here with its context. Its antigen is currently unknown. The data were obtained in a study of T cell responses to AZD1222 COVID-19 vaccine. The CDR3 runs to 14 residues. Looked up from germline, CDR1 is WNHNN and CDR2 is SYGVQD (reference sequence). The germline V and J ends were trimmed by 2 bases and 1 base, with 7 bases remaining between them. Data came from immunoSEQ multiplex PCR; TCRdb stores just in-frame clones and leaves some out. The sample consists of 80,000 or so clones, under 95% of them appearing once. The study, taken as a whole, reports: Spike-specific TCR breadth and depth both grew after two AZD1222 doses. Donors in the cohort were predominantly white British and more often female, and clonal diversity was possibly underestimated. In the spike-specific TCR repertoire, nearly half reportedly target unmutated variant regions.

Sequencing was performed on peripheral blood, taken 28 days after the second AZD1222 dose. The rearrangement links TRBV10-1 to TRBJ2-3; D possibly corresponds to TRBD2 (6 bases). The receptor's source is an adult who received the AZD1222 COVID-19 vaccine. CDR3 nucleotide sequence: TGCGCCAGCAGTGAGGCTAGCGGCACAGATACGCAGTATTTT. Residues: CASSEASGTDTQYF.